This entry is about one T cell receptor (beta chain). The time point: recipient sample about 28 days before transplant, after cytoreduction. Samples: about 28 days before transplant, then days 30, 100 and 180 after. The length of the CDR3 is 14 residues. CDR1 is MNHEY, CDR2 SMNVEV, per germline (reference sequence). Trimming cost V 6 bases and J 4 bases; bases outside gene matches: 6. The method was immunoSEQ multiplex PCR; TCRdb's version includes in-frame clones alone and lacks a portion of them. Found here are roughly 29,000 clones, over 60% of them singletons; the top ten hold around 7%. The data belong to a study of T cell clonotyping in hematopoietic cell transplantation. Overall study: Recipients' pretransplant samples followed cytoreduction.

The sequence derives from a woman aged 25 to 39 with chronic myeloid leukemia. Some clones in this sample may be carry-over from other donors' samples. The sample was peripheral blood mononuclear cells, taken before stem cell transplant. V gene TRBV27 combines with J gene TRBJ1-2; 9 bases align to TRBD1. The CDR3 here is CASRQTGGRYGYTF. The CDR3 DNA reads as TGTGCCAGCAGACAAACAGGGGGCCGCTATGGCTACACCTTC.